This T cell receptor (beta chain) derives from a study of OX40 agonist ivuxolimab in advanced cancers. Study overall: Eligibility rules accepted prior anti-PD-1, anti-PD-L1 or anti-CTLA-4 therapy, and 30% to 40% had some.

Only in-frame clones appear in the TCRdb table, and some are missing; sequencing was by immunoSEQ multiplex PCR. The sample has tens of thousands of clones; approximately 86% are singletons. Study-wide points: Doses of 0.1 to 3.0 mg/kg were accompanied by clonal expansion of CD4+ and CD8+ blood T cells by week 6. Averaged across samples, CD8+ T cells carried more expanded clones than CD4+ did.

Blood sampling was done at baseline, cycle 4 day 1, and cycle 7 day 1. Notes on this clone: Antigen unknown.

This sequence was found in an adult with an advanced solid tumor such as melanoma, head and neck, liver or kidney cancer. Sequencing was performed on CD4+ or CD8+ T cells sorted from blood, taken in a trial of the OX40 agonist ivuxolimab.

CDR3: CASSEARAGELFF. The CDR3 DNA sequence: TGTGCCAGCAGTGAAGCGCGTGCCGGGGAGCTGTTTTTT. J is TRBJ2-2 and V is TRBV6-1; D uncertain. The ends were cut back, 0 bases at V and 6 bases at J, with 5 bases in the middle. The CDR3 length is 13 residues. In germline, CDR1 is MNHNS, CDR2 SASEGT.